This T cell receptor beta chain was found in a study of T cells in Graves' hyperthyroidism and ophthalmopathy (dated by TCRdb to the late 2010s). About the study as a whole: Peripheral blood samples were taken at the time of initial diagnosis, prior to any treatment. TCR V-J signatures able to tell the groups apart were searched for in a discovery cohort of 90 to 100 patients, of whom over 40 had Graves' ophthalmopathy and more than 55 had stable Graves' hyperthyroidism. Whether ophthalmopathy could be predicted prospectively was tested in an independent validation cohort made up of 18 to 20 hyperthyroidism patients plus 17 patients who later progressed to ophthalmopathy. The 100 or so discovery patients were randomly split 7:3 into training and test sets. Thyroid tissue and blood T-cell repertoires from over 5 Graves' hyperthyroidism patients were also compared in the study. Following sampling, methimazole starting at 30 mg daily was given to hyperthyroidism patients, and high-dose intravenous methylprednisolone was given to ophthalmopathy patients. According to the paper, TCR Vbeta CDR3 sequencing was carried out on 120 to 150 peripheral blood samples, which came from about 45 ophthalmopathy, roughly 75 hyperthyroidism and some 17 progressor patients. What the work shows at the level of the full study, not this receptor alone: No statistical method was used to set the sample size in advance, and investigators knew the group allocation. A 13 V-J signature model separated ophthalmopathy from stable hyperthyroidism, with around 88% sensitivity and 81% to 83% specificity in cross-validation and 80%/75% in testing. During validation, the model predicted progression to ophthalmopathy a median of approximately 7 months ahead of onset, with 70.59% sensitivity and around 73% specificity. Blood samples also contained most of the expanded thyroid clonotypes (frequency above 0.001), which suggests that blood repertoires may reflect thyroid immune responses.

V lost 1 base and J lost 4 bases; the stretch between them is 10 bases long. The germline V gene encodes CDR1 LNHNV and CDR2 YYDKDF (reference sequence). From the cysteine through the phenylalanine, the CDR3 covers 14 amino acids. Of the read, only the CDR3 DNA is kept; its 42 bases are in frame from base 1. The TCR beta CDR3 regions were amplified from the RNA transcripts. For the first round of RT-PCR on the TCR CDR3, the HTBI primer set was used together with the Qiagen OneStep RT-PCR kit. Libraries were constructed in a second round of multiplex PCR, after which size selection and purification were performed. Sequencing of the libraries was done on an Illumina HiSeq2000 using paired-end 100 bp reads. The paper's processing steps were these. SOAPnuke was used to process the raw data, removing reads that contained adapters or uncalled bases, had a mean Phred below 15, or lacked an exact match to the constant primer or identifier. High-quality paired reads were merged with COPE v1.2.5, and unique nucleotide sequences were defined as clonotypes. Clonotypes were aligned to IMGT TRBV, TRBD and TRBJ reference segments using MiTCR v1.1. The analysis included only V-J combinations with a frequency above 0.0001, which together covered roughly 99% of the repertoires. The TCS score was defined as F50 (clonal expansion) divided by E x V (chaos), with BLOSUM62-based TCRdist calculated between CDR3 peptides within each V-J. Welch's t-statistics and random forest reduced some 510 V-J features to roughly 13, which were used in a naive Bayes classifier (R e1071). The public sequencing data were trimmed at Q25 with fastp and processed into clonotypes with MiXCR by TCRdb, which kept only in-frame beta chains. Each record represents a unique CDR3 protein, reported with the most common genes and DNA among its rows. TCRdb's processing, not the study's, gives the V and J calls here. The sample yields about 770,000 distinct CDR3 sequences; about 17% were counted once. The top ten clones comprise about a sixth of the sample.

Hyperthyroidism patients were aged 18 to 65 years and newly diagnosed, with disease duration of less than 2 months. Any patient with an uncontrolled infection, another autoimmune disease, pregnancy or lactation was excluded. Diagnoses were established on the basis of clinical symptoms, serum thyroxine and TRAb, thyroid ultrasound, and orbital computed tomography. Blood from progressor patients was collected at the time of first diagnosis with hyperthyroidism, before any ophthalmopathy symptoms had appeared. PBMCs were separated from 8 to 10 ml of fresh peripheral blood using Ficoll-Paque density gradient centrifugation. Progressor patients were initially diagnosed with Graves' hyperthyroidism and developed ophthalmopathy during follow-up. Total RNA was extracted using Trizol reagent, and RNA quality was assessed on an Agilent 2100 Bioanalyzer. This clonotype was seen ten or more times. It lacks a known antigen. Nothing much larger sits one base from this clone, and base qualities are not available.

The chain was built from TRBV15 and TRBJ1-1; the D gene assignment is ambiguous. The source of this sequence is a woman in her forties or fifties with Graves' hyperthyroidism that later progressed to Graves' ophthalmopathy. Sequences were obtained from blood. The sequenced DNA: TGTGCCACCAGCAGAGTACTAGGACTCACTGAAGCTTTCTTT. Its amino acids are CATSRVLGLTEAFF.